These 9 T cell receptor beta chains came from one sample sequenced in a study of blood T cell repertoires in COVID-19. TCRdb's copy holds only in-frame clones and misses some; the assay was immunoSEQ multiplex PCR. The table lists 95,000 to 120,000 clones, over 70% of them singletons. The sequencing sample was made of peripheral blood. These receptors originate from a man aged 50 to 60 with acute or convalescent COVID-19.

V gene TRBV25-1 combines with J gene TRBJ1-1, with D uncertain. There are 14 residues in the CDR3. Trimming shortened V by 2 bases and J by 3 bases, and 10 bases separated the two germline ends. Germline V gives CDR1 MGHDK, CDR2 SYGVNS. CDR3 bases: TGTGCCAGCAGTGAAGCCGGGAGGGACACTGAAGCTTTCTTT. As protein: CASSEAGRDTEAFF.

V gene TRBV27 combines with J gene TRBJ2-5, with 8 bases that match TRBD2. The CDR3 totals 15 residues. Trimming removed 6 bases from V and 5 bases from J; junction bases left unmatched: 11. CDR1 is MNHEY and CDR2 is SMNVEV in the germline V gene (reference sequence). The CDR3 region is CASSTRAGGGETQYF. The CDR3 DNA is TGTGCCAGCAGCACGAGGGCGGGGGGCGGGGAGACCCAGTACTTC.

This clone was picked up one time. This chain uses TRBV10-1 with TRBJ2-3, with TRBD2 matching over 12 bases. The CDR3 covers 18 residues. The trim removed 6 bases at V and 0 bases at J, leaving 10 bases unmatched. Germline values: CDR1 WNHNN, CDR2 SYGVQD (reference sequence). The CDR3 DNA is TGCGCCAGCAGCGGCCCTGGACTAGCGGGACGCAGCACAGATACGCAGTATTTT. Protein: CASSGPGLAGRSTDTQYF.

The gene calls are TRBV6-4 and TRBJ1-6; the match to TRBD1 covers 8 bases. This CDR3 spans 15 amino acids. The V segment lost 2 bases and the J segment 10 bases; nucleotides outside the gene matches: 7. Germline-derived CDR1 and CDR2 are MRHNA and SNTAGT. This chain's CDR3 is CASSDQDRDSSPLHF. The CDR3 DNA is TGTGCCAGCAGTGACCAGGACAGGGATAGCTCACCCCTCCACTTT.

V usage is TRBV2 and J usage is TRBJ1-1, with 8 nucleotides matching TRBD1. V dropped 5 bases and J dropped 4; count of bases not matched to a gene: 6. Germline V gene sequence: CDR1 SNHLY, CDR2 FYNNEI. The CDR3 length is 14 residues. The CDR3 protein is CASSFTGGSTEAFF. The CDR3 nucleotides read TGTGCCAGCAGTTTTACAGGGGGAAGCACTGAAGCTTTCTTT.

The chain joins TRBV19 to TRBJ1-1, with D tentatively TRBD1 (5 bases). The CDR3 sequence is 11 residues long. Trimming cost V 5 bases and J 7 bases, with 8 bases left between them. Germline lookup yields CDR1 LNHDA and CDR2 SQIVND (reference sequence). The CDR3 here is CASSSQGEAFF. The CDR3, as DNA: TGTGCCAGTAGTTCCCAGGGTGAAGCTTTCTTT. Supplemented by reference TRBV19 and TRBJ1-1, the full variable domain reads DGGITQSPKYLFRKEGQNVTLSCEQNLNHDAMYWYRQDPGQGLRLIYYSQIVNDFQKGDIAEGYSVSREKKESFPLTVTSAQKNPTAFYLCASSSQGEAFFGQGTRLTVV.

This rearrangement joins TRBV12-3 or TRBV12-4 to TRBJ1-2; a weak D match, TRBD1 (5 bases). Trimming stripped 8 bases from V and 8 bases from J, with 12 bases between. The CDR3 sequence is 11 residues long. The CDR3 region is CASGGYGGYTF. The CDR3 nucleotides read TGTGCCAGCGGGGGGTATGGGGGCTACACCTTC.

This chain uses TRBV11-2 with TRBJ1-1; no firm D call. V was shortened by 0 bases and J by 6 bases, with 11 bases between the two germline ends. The CDR3 sequence is 14 residues long. Germline-derived CDR1 and CDR2 are SGHAT and FQNNGV. The CDR3 nucleotides read TGTGCCAGCAGCTTAGATTATAGTTACGCTGAAGCTTTCTTT. Its protein product is CASSLDYSYAEAFF.

The chain uses TRBV6-6 and TRBJ1-5; D possibly corresponds to TRBD1 (5 bases). Germline-derived CDR1 and CDR2 are MNHNY and SVGAGI (reference sequence). V was trimmed by 7 bases and J by 5 bases, leaving 15 bases between them. The CDR3 consists of 14 residues. The CDR3 nucleotides read TGTGCCAGCACTCAGACCCGGGGGGATCAGCCCCAGCATTTT. It is translated as CASTQTRGDQPQHF.